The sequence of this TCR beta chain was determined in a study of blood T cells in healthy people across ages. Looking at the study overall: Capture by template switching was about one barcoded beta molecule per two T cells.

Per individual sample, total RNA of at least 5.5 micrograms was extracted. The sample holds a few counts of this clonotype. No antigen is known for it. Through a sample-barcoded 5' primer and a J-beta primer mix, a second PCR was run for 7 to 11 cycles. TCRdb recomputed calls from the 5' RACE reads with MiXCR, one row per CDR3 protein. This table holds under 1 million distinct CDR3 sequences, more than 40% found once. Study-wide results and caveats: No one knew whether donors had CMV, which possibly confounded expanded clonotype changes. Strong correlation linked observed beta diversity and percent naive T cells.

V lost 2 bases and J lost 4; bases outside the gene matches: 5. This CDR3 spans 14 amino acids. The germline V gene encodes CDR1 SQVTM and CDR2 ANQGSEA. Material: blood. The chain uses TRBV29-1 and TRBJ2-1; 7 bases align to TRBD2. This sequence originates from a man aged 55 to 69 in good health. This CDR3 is CSVEPGLSYNEQFF. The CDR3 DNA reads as TGCAGCGTTGAACCGGGACTAAGTTACAATGAGCAGTTCTTC.